These 2 T cell receptor beta chains originate from one sample sequenced in a study of cytotoxic CD8 clonotypes in ibrutinib-treated CLL. Only in-frame clones appear in the TCRdb table, and some are missing; sequencing was by immunoSEQ multiplex PCR. The repertoire consists of under 150,000 clones, with less than 95% occurring once and the leading ten covering 11%. Source: PBMCs, taken after 12 months of ibrutinib treatment. The receptors originated from a human donor with chronic lymphocytic leukemia.

This rearrangement joins TRBV2 to TRBJ2-3, with 7 bases identical to TRBD2. CDR1 and CDR2 from the germline V gene are SNHLY and FYNNEI. There are 15 residues in the CDR3. With V trimmed by 6 bases and J by 6 bases, 12 bases remained unmatched. The CDR3 sequence: CASRGSGTYKDTQYF. CDR3 nucleotides: TGTGCCAGCAGGGGGAGCGGGACGTATAAGGATACGCAGTATTTT.

V gene TRBV7-9 combines with J gene TRBJ1-3; D call uncertain. In germline, CDR1 is SEHNR, CDR2 FQNEAQ (reference sequence). With 5 bases removed from V and 2 bases from J, the gap between germline ends came to 13 bases. This CDR3 is built from 15 residues. Here the CDR3 DNA reads TGTGCCAGCAGCCCTGGAGCAGTAGCTGGAAACACCATATATTTT. Translating it yields CASSPGAVAGNTIYF. Using reference TRBV7-9 and TRBJ1-3 for the parts outside the CDR3, the full variable domain is DTGVSQNPRHKITKRGQNVTFRCDPISEHNRLYWYRQTLGQGPEFLTYFQNEAQLEKSRLLSDRFSAERPKGSFSTLEIQRTEQGDSAMYLCASSPGAVAGNTIYFGEGSWLTVV.